A selection of T cell receptor beta chains follows, all from one sample in a study of shared clonotypes between healthy human individuals. Only in-frame clones appear in the TCRdb table, and some are missing; sequencing was by immunoSEQ multiplex PCR. The sample yields a few million clones, roughly 93% seen once. Sequenced sample: naive CD8+ T cells from PBMCs. Receptors were obtained from a man between 18 and 29 years old in good health. Some clones in this sample may be carry-over from other donors' samples. CDR3s include the opening cysteine and the closing phenylalanine or tryptophan. A D gene is named only where the DNA matches it firmly. Rows give clone size only sometimes, using once, few, many, or a class for an expanded clone.

J,V,D,size,CDR3,DNA
TRBJ1-1,TRBV10-3,-,-,CAISESMGAAFF,TGTGCCATCAGTGAGTCGATGGGGGCTGCTTTCTTT
TRBJ2-1,TRBV4-3,-,-,CASSQEHPSSYNEQFF,TGCGCCAGCAGCCAAGAACACCCTAGCTCCTACAATGAGCAGTTCTTC
TRBJ1-1,TRBV28,-,-,CASSITENTEAFF,TGTGCCAGCAGTATAACAGAGAACACTGAAGCTTTCTTT
TRBJ1-1,TRBV11-2,-,-,CASSPSGYFEGAFF,TGTGCCAGCAGCCCCTCGGGCTATTTTGAAGGAGCTTTCTTT
TRBJ1-1,TRBV7-9,-,few,CASSLIVGEAFF,TGTGCCAGCAGTTTAATCGTGGGCGAAGCTTTCTTT
TRBJ2-7,TRBV6-6,TRBD2,-,CASATSGAYEQYF,TGTGCCAGCGCCACTAGCGGCGCCTACGAGCAGTACTTC
TRBJ2-7,TRBV2,-,-,CASSETGFEQYF,TGTGCCAGCAGTGAAACGGGGTTCGAGCAGTACTTC
TRBJ2-3,TRBV7-8,-,-,CASSPSRWGTDTQYF,TGTGCCAGCAGCCCAAGCCGCTGGGGCACAGATACGCAGTATTTT
TRBJ2-2,TRBV4-1,TRBD2,-,CASSQDTGGPTGELFF,TGCGCCAGCAGCCAAGATACGGGAGGACCCACCGGGGAGCTGTTTTTT
TRBJ2-2,TRBV10-3,TRBD1,-,CAISEWGQTNTGELFF,TGTGCCATCAGTGAGTGGGGACAGACGAACACCGGGGAGCTGTTTTTT
TRBJ1-5,TRBV6-1,TRBD1,few,CASLGQGLLTQHF,TGTGCCAGCCTGGGACAGGGGCTACTGACCCAGCATTTT
TRBJ1-2,TRBV29-1,-,-,CSVPGRSYGYTF,TGCAGCGTTCCGGGCAGAAGCTATGGCTACACCTTC
TRBJ1-2,TRBV4-3,-,-,CASSQVVRTEDYGGYTF,TGCGCCAGCAGCCAAGTAGTCCGGACCGAAGACTATGGTGGCTACACCTTC
TRBJ2-1,TRBV28,TRBD2,once,CASSLRLAGTIGEQFF,TGTGCCAGCAGTTTGAGGCTAGCGGGAACAATAGGGGAGCAGTTCTTC
TRBJ1-1,TRBV9,-,-,CASSARGATTEAFF,TGTGCCAGCAGCGCGAGGGGGGCCACCACTGAAGCTTTCTTT
TRBJ1-1,TRBV29-1,-,-,CSVEVPLGGASTEAFF,TGCAGCGTTGAAGTACCCTTGGGGGGGGCAAGCACTGAAGCTTTCTTT